The 21 T cell receptor beta chains below come from one sample, sequenced in a study of shared clonotypes between healthy human individuals. TCRdb's table, derived via immunoSEQ multiplex PCR, lists solely in-frame clones and lacks some. The table records 230,000 or so clones, about 65% of them present only once. Sequenced material: memory CD4+ T cells sorted from blood. Indicated subset: CD45RA-negative fraction. These receptors were taken from a man in his thirties or forties in good health.

The genes are TRBV5-1 and TRBJ1-2; D is unclear. Germline loops: CDR1 SGHRS, CDR2 YFSETQ. The CDR3 totals 14 residues. V shed 0 bases and J shed 2 bases, with 8 bases lying between them. This CDR3 reads CASSLGMGNYGYTF. CDR3 bases: TGCGCCAGCAGCTTGGGGATGGGGAACTATGGCTACACCTTC.

This clone was found a few times. This chain links TRBV7-3 with TRBJ2-1; D not resolved. Germline loops: CDR1 SGHTA, CDR2 FQGTGA. The CDR3 is made up of 18 amino acids. Trimming shortened V by 2 bases and J by 8 bases, and 25 bases separated the two germline ends. The CDR3 bases are TGTGCCAGCAGCTTACGCGTTGGAAGGCTTAACCTAAGGGATGAGCAGTTCTTC. It translates to CASSLRVGRLNLRDEQFF.

The chain links TRBV28 to TRBJ2-7, with D unresolved. The CDR3 is 11 amino acids. Germline CDR1 and CDR2: MDHEN and SYDVKM. Trimming stripped 5 bases from V and 5 bases from J, with 7 bases between. The CDR3 DNA sequence: TGTGCCAGCAGTCACCTTAACGAGCAGTACTTC. Protein sequence: CASSHLNEQYF.

This sequence joins TRBV7-6 and TRBJ2-1, with TRBD2 identical over 11 bases. The CDR3 is made up of 15 amino acids. Germline lookup yields CDR1 SGHVS and CDR2 FNYEAQ. V dropped 1 base and J dropped 7; count of bases not matched to a gene: 3. Here the CDR3 DNA reads TGTGCCAGCAGCTTAGTGGGACTAGCGGAAAATGAGCAGTTCTTC. Residues: CASSLVGLAENEQFF.

The chain recombines TRBV4-1 with TRBJ2-7, with 7 bases fitting TRBD1. Germline loops: CDR1 MGHRA, CDR2 YSYEKL. The CDR3 sequence is 15 residues long. Trimming cost V 2 bases and J 2 bases; bases outside gene matches: 6. CDR3 protein: CASSQPGTAAYEQYF. CDR3 DNA sequence: TGCGCCAGCAGCCAACCCGGGACAGCAGCCTACGAGCAGTACTTC.

The chain recombines TRBV5-1 with TRBJ2-3; 7 nucleotides match TRBD1. The CDR3 extends over 13 amino acids. Germline trimming cut 6 bases from V and 5 bases from J; bases unmatched to any gene: 6. Germline values: CDR1 SGHRS, CDR2 YFSETQ. The CDR3 nucleotides are TGCGCCAGCACCGAGGGGGCCCAAGATACGCAGTATTTT. It encodes CASTEGAQDTQYF.

This chain joins TRBV6-6 and TRBJ2-1; no firm D call. There are 13 residues in the CDR3. Germline lookup yields CDR1 MNHNY and CDR2 SVGAGI (reference sequence). Trimming shortened V by 6 bases and J by 0 bases, and 6 bases separated the two germline ends. The CDR3 DNA sequence: TGTGCCAGCAGGTTTAGCTCCTACAATGAGCAGTTCTTC. This encodes CASRFSSYNEQFF.

This clone was seen more than once but under ten times. The chain links TRBV5-1 to TRBJ2-1, with a tentative D call TRBD1 (6 bases). This CDR3 has 17 amino acids. The germline gives CDR1 SGHRS, CDR2 YFSETQ. V was clipped by 4 bases and J by 6 bases, with 23 bases between them. DNA for the CDR3: TGCGCCAGCAGCCCCGCGAGAGGGGGTAGGATAATCAATGAGCAGTTCTTC. Translated, it gives CASSPARGGRIINEQFF.

This sequence joins TRBV2 and TRBJ2-1, with TRBD2 as a possible D gene (5 bases). Trimming took off 8 bases at V and 0 bases at J, with 14 bases between the two ends. Germline V gene sequence: CDR1 SNHLY, CDR2 FYNNEI. The CDR3 runs to 15 residues. The CDR3 here is CASGASGPSYNEQFF. CDR3 sequence (DNA): TGTGCCAGCGGCGCCAGCGGTCCCTCCTACAATGAGCAGTTCTTC.

This clone was seen at least ten times. The V and J genes are TRBV5-1 and TRBJ2-7; D assignment may be TRBD1 or TRBD2 (5 bases each). Trimming left V 0 bases short and J 3 bases short, with 13 bases between. The CDR3 is 15 amino acids. Looked up from germline, CDR1 is SGHRS and CDR2 is YFSETQ. The DNA for the CDR3 is TGCGCCAGCAGCTTGGGAGGGGCCGAAAACTACGAGCAGTACTTC. It is translated as CASSLGGAENYEQYF.

The chain has TRBV27 and TRBJ2-7; 9 nucleotides align to TRBD2. Germline CDR1 is MNHEY and CDR2 is SMNVEV (reference sequence). J lost 5 bases, V lost 1 base, and 6 bases had no gene match. The length of the CDR3 is 15 residues. The CDR3 spells CASSLWASGINEQYF. The DNA of the CDR3 is TGTGCCAGCAGTTTATGGGCTAGCGGGATCAACGAGCAGTACTTC.

The chain links TRBV5-1 to TRBJ1-5, with 12 bases that match TRBD1. V lost 4 bases to trimming and J lost 7 bases; unmatched junction nucleotides: 9. The CDR3 totals 16 residues. The germline gives CDR1 SGHRS, CDR2 YFSETQ. The CDR3 is CASSPGTGGAGQPQHF. In DNA, the CDR3 is TGCGCCAGCAGCCCCGGGACAGGGGGCGCCGGACAGCCCCAGCATTTT.

This clone occurred a few times. V gene TRBV5-1 combines with J gene TRBJ2-7, with D tentatively TRBD1 (7 bases). V lost 7 bases, J lost 3 bases, and 17 bases lay in between. Germline V gene data show CDR1 as SGHRS and CDR2 as YFSETQ. The CDR3 has 14 residues. The CDR3 here is CASGQGGQLYEQYF. In DNA, the CDR3 is TGCGCCAGCGGCCAGGGGGGCCAGCTCTACGAGCAGTACTTC.

The chain has TRBV25-1 and TRBJ1-1; D uncertain. This CDR3 has 13 residues. Trimming shortened V by 8 bases and J by 1 base, and 11 bases separated the two germline ends. Germline V CDR1 and CDR2: MGHDK, SYGVNS. The CDR3: CASRPPKNTEAFF. Here the CDR3 DNA reads TGTGCCAGCCGCCCCCCCAAGAACACTGAAGCTTTCTTT.

The CDR3, as DNA: TGCGCCAGCAGCCGCGCAGGGGGTAAGGGAGAGACCCAGTACTTC. Translated: CASSRAGGKGETQYF. This chain connects TRBV4-1 to TRBJ2-5; the match to TRBD1 covers 7 bases. Trimming took 4 bases from V and 4 from J; bases not matched to a gene: 9. The germline V gene encodes CDR1 MGHRA and CDR2 YSYEKL. The CDR3 has 15 residues.

The chain has TRBV25-1 and TRBJ2-2; TRBD1 matches 7 bases. CDR1 and CDR2 (germline): MGHDK, SYGVNS. Losses at the gene ends were 4 bases for V and 4 bases for J; bases not matched to a gene: 9. This CDR3 has 16 amino acids. DNA for the CDR3: TGTGCCAGCAGTGCCGGTAAACAGGGGTCCACCGGGGAGCTGTTTTTT. Translating it yields CASSAGKQGSTGELFF.

This clone was detected a few times. The CDR3 sequence: CASKFVLNTGELFF. DNA for the CDR3: TGTGCCAGTAAATTTGTTCTGAACACCGGGGAGCTGTTTTTT. The chain recombines TRBV19 with TRBJ2-2; D remains unclear. Germline CDR1 is LNHDA and CDR2 is SQIVND (reference sequence). The CDR3 runs 14 residues. The V end lost 7 bases, the J end lost 1 base, and 10 bases lay between the germline ends.

This clone came up a few times. This chain joins TRBV7-9 and TRBJ1-2, with D possibly matching TRBD1 (5 bases). Trimming pared 8 bases from V and 8 bases from J, leaving 18 bases between. Germline V gene lookup returns CDR1 SEHNR and CDR2 FQNEAQ (reference sequence). The CDR3 loop spans 13 amino acids. CDR3 nucleotides: TGTGCCAGCGATCCTGGGGTGGGACGGGGCTACACCTTC. This encodes CASDPGVGRGYTF.

The chain employs TRBV5-1 and TRBJ2-6; no clear D. Germline V gives CDR1 SGHRS, CDR2 YFSETQ. The germline V and J ends were trimmed by 3 bases and 0 bases, with 10 bases remaining between them. This CDR3 contains 16 residues. The CDR3 protein is CASSSTSFSGANVLTF. The CDR3 DNA sequence: TGCGCCAGCAGCTCGACGTCCTTCTCTGGGGCCAACGTCCTGACTTTC.

The rearrangement uses TRBV9 and TRBJ2-5; 8 nucleotides line up with TRBD1. Looked up from germline, CDR1 is SGDLS and CDR2 is YYNGEE. The CDR3 runs to 13 residues. The junction had 2 bases not matched to a gene; V was cut back by 2 bases and J by 5 bases. The CDR3 nucleotides read TGTGCCAGCAGCGTGGACAGGGCTGAGACCCAGTACTTC. Translated, it gives CASSVDRAETQYF.

V and J are TRBV7-9 and TRBJ2-6; 7 bases are a match to TRBD1. This CDR3 is 18 amino acids long. Germline CDR1 and CDR2: SEHNR and FQNEAQ (reference sequence). The J segment lost 0 bases and the V segment lost 2 bases, leaving 7 bases of the junction unmatched. In DNA, the CDR3 is TGTGCCAGCAGCTTAACACAGGGGCGGAGCTCTGGGGCCAACGTCCTGACTTTC. Protein: CASSLTQGRSSGANVLTF.